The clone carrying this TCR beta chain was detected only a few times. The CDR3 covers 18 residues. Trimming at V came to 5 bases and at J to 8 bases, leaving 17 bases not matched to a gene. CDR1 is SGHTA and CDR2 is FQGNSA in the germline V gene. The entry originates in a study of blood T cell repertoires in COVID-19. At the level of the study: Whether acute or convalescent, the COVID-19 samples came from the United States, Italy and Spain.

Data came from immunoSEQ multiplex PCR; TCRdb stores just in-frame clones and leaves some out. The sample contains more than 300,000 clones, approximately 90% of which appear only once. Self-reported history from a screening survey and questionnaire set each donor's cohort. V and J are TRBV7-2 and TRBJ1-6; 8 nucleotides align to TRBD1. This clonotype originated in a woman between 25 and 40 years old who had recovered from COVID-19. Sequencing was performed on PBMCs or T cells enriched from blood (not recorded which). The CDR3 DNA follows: TGTGCCAGCAGCGGCATAACAGGGGGGTTGGCGCTGGATTCACCCCTCCACTTT. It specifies CASSGITGGLALDSPLHF.